This T cell receptor (beta chain) was found in a study of blood T cell repertoires in COVID-19. In the study overall: The study drew acute and convalescent COVID-19 samples from the United States, Italy and Spain.

Germline V gene data show CDR1 as LGHNA and CDR2 as YSLEER. Trimming shortened V by 0 bases and J by 6 bases, and 12 bases separated the two germline ends. The CDR3 runs to 14 residues. Produced via immunoSEQ multiplex PCR; TCRdb's table is partial and in-frame only. The table lists 150,000 to 200,000 clones, 80% to 90% of them singletons, with around 2.5% in the top ten. The sequenced material came from peripheral blood. J is TRBJ2-7 and V is TRBV4-3, with D perhaps TRBD1 (5 bases). The TCR originated in a man aged 35-49 years with active or convalescent COVID-19. The CDR3: CASSQDVEGVEQYF. CDR3 DNA: TGCGCCAGCAGCCAAGATGTAGAAGGGGTCGAGCAGTACTTC.